The 25 T cell receptor beta chains below were found in one sample sequenced in a study of identical twins. TCRdb re-analysed the 5' RACE reads in MiXCR, keeping a single row per CDR3 protein. Of 600,000 to 850,000 distinct CDR3 sequences in the sample, roughly 20% were seen once. This sample also belongs to another study, concerning T cells expressing NK-cell markers.

The sample consisted of PBMCs. These receptors all stem from a woman aged 18-30 years in good health.

This clonotype was counted only a few times. CDR3 DNA: TGCAGTGCTCAGGGGACTAGCGGGGGCGTCGGGGAGCTGTTTTTT. Its protein is CSAQGTSGGVGELFF. V gene TRBV20-1 combines with J gene TRBJ2-2, with 14 positions matching TRBD2. This CDR3 region has 15 residues. The germline V gene has CDR1 DFQATT and CDR2 SNEGSKA (reference sequence). J was trimmed by 7 bases and V by 5 bases; bases with no gene match: 6.

This clonotype was picked up a small number of times. The V gene is TRBV5-1, the J gene TRBJ2-3; possible D gene TRBD2, 5 bases. Trimming shortened V by 0 bases and J by 2 bases, and 13 bases separated the two germline ends. The V gene's germline CDR1 is SGHRS and CDR2 YFSETQ. The CDR3 loop spans 16 amino acids. CDR3 nucleotides: TGCGCCAGCAGCTTGGAGGGTCGGAGGACCACAGATACGCAGTATTTT. Translated: CASSLEGRRTTDTQYF.

The chain employs TRBV2 and TRBJ2-2; weak D call: TRBD2 (6 bases). Trimming pared 5 bases from V and 4 bases from J, leaving 14 bases between. Germline CDR1 and CDR2: SNHLY and FYNNEI. This CDR3 contains 15 residues. The CDR3 reads CASSWGGAVTGELFF. CDR3 DNA sequence: TGTGCCAGCAGTTGGGGAGGCGCGGTCACCGGGGAGCTGTTTTTT.

The chain joins TRBV2 to TRBJ2-1; D perhaps matches TRBD2 (6 bases). This CDR3 is built from 15 residues. Germline V gene lookup returns CDR1 SNHLY and CDR2 FYNNEI. Trimming removed 9 bases at V and 0 bases at J, with 15 bases between. The CDR3 coding sequence is TGTGCCAGTGTTAAGCGGGCCGGCTCCTACAATGAGCAGTTCTTC. It is translated as CASVKRAGSYNEQFF.

This clonotype was picked up a small number of times. This chain joins TRBV13 and TRBJ2-2, with unresolved D. The CDR3 covers 15 residues. Trimming removed 5 bases from V and 2 bases from J, with 12 bases in between. Germline CDR1 and CDR2: PRHDT and FYEKMQ (reference sequence). The CDR3 sequence: CASSPTTTNTGELFF. CDR3 bases: TGTGCCAGCAGCCCTACTACTACAAACACCGGGGAGCTGTTTTTT.

The table lists this clonotype with many counts. V is TRBV7-2 and J is TRBJ2-3, with D perhaps given as TRBD1 or TRBD2 (5 bases each). Germline V gene sequence: CDR1 SGHTA, CDR2 FQGNSA. The ends were cut back, 2 bases at V and 6 bases at J, with 12 bases in the middle. The CDR3 sequence is 14 residues long. CDR3 nucleotide sequence: TGTGCCAGCAGCTTAATCCGAGGGGCCGATACGCAGTATTTT. Translated: CASSLIRGADTQYF.

The chain links TRBV9 to TRBJ2-7, with D unclear. There are 11 residues in the CDR3. Germline V gives CDR1 SGDLS, CDR2 YYNGEE. Trimming stripped 3 bases from V and 5 bases from J, with 6 bases between. The CDR3 loop reads CASSGLDEQYF. The DNA of the CDR3 is TGTGCCAGCAGCGGGCTAGACGAGCAGTACTTC.

V is TRBV5-6 and J is TRBJ2-1, with D unclear. V was cut by 3 bases and J by 15 bases, with 19 bases left in between. This CDR3 is 13 amino acids long. CDR1 and CDR2 (germline): SGHDT, YYEEEE. DNA of the CDR3: TGTGCCAGCAGCTCTAAGGACGAGTTAAACAGGTTCTTC. Translating it yields CASSSKDELNRFF.

A note on this clonotype: The junction departs from germline at one end; a sequencing error may be responsible. This chain joins TRBV2 and TRBJ2-5; 8 bases are a match to TRBD2. CDR3 length: 12 residues. Germline CDR1 and CDR2: SNHLY and FYNNEI. CDR3 residues: CASSGGTSNVAF. CDR3 in DNA: TGTGCCAGCAGTGGAGGGACTAGTAACGTCGCGTTC.

This chain uses TRBV7-2 with TRBJ2-7; D call uncertain. With 2 bases removed from V and 2 bases from J, the gap between germline ends came to 10 bases. The CDR3 sequence is 14 residues long. The V gene's germline CDR1 is SGHTA and CDR2 FQGNSA. The CDR3 sequence: CASSLIHPPYEQYF. The DNA for the CDR3 is TGTGCCAGCAGCTTAATTCACCCCCCCTACGAGCAGTACTTC.

This clonotype has a handful of counts. V is TRBV7-2 and J is TRBJ2-1; perhaps TRBD2 as D (5 bases). The CDR3 runs to 16 residues. The germline gives CDR1 SGHTA, CDR2 FQGNSA. V lost 5 bases, J lost 7 bases, and 21 bases lay in between. CDR3 DNA: TGTGCCAGCAGCCCCCGGACTGCTTCCCTAGGAAATGAGCAGTTCTTC. Its translation is CASSPRTASLGNEQFF.

This clonotype appeared a few times. V gene TRBV12-3 or TRBV12-4 combines with J gene TRBJ2-7; D is unresolved. The CDR3 length is 12 residues. Trimming pared 6 bases from V and 1 base from J, leaving 7 bases between. This chain's CDR3 is CASRGNSYEQYF. In DNA, the CDR3 is TGTGCCAGCAGGGGGAATTCCTACGAGCAGTACTTC.

In this sample, this clonotype turned up many times. The V gene is TRBV7-9, the J gene TRBJ2-7; D tentatively reads TRBD1 or TRBD2 (5 bases each). This CDR3 has 14 amino acids. Deletions cut 1 base from V and 6 bases from J, with 13 bases between. Looked up from germline, CDR1 is SEHNR and CDR2 is FQNEAQ (reference sequence). CDR3 amino acids: CASSLVGRDGEQYF. The DNA of the CDR3 is TGTGCCAGCAGCTTAGTGGGCAGGGACGGCGAGCAGTACTTC.

The sample holds a few counts of this clonotype. The chain joins TRBV7-9 to TRBJ2-1; 8 nucleotides match TRBD2. Germline CDR1 is SEHNR and CDR2 is FQNEAQ (reference sequence). CDR3 length: 17 residues. The V segment lost 5 bases and the J segment 0 bases; nucleotides outside the gene matches: 9. CDR3 loop: CASSVMSGSFSYNEQFF. As DNA, the CDR3 is TGTGCCAGCAGCGTAATGAGCGGGAGTTTCTCCTACAATGAGCAGTTCTTC.

This clonotype was counted between two and nine times. The chain is built from TRBV9 and TRBJ1-2; 7 bases match TRBD1. The CDR3 is 14 residues long. V lost 4 bases and J lost 4; bases outside the gene matches: 7. Germline V gene data show CDR1 as SGDLS and CDR2 as YYNGEE. As DNA, the CDR3 is TGTGCCAGCAGCTCTCACAGGGGATCCTATGGCTACACCTTC. Its translation: CASSSHRGSYGYTF.

V is TRBV20-1 and J is TRBJ2-7, with 10 bases that match TRBD1. With 3 bases clipped from V and 2 bases from J, the junction kept 4 bases outside the gene matches. Germline V CDR1 and CDR2: DFQATT, SNEGSKA (reference sequence). The CDR3 covers 14 residues. The CDR3 protein is CSARSGTGAYEQYF. CDR3 sequence (DNA): TGCAGTGCTAGGAGCGGGACAGGGGCCTACGAGCAGTACTTC.

This clonotype was seen many times. The rearrangement links TRBV20-1 to TRBJ1-4; D possibly corresponds to TRBD1 (5 bases). The germline V gene has CDR1 DFQATT and CDR2 SNEGSKA (reference sequence). The V gene lost 6 bases and the J gene lost 13 bases, with 15 bases spanning the gap. The CDR3 is made up of 11 amino acids. The CDR3 spells CSALDSRGLFF. As DNA, the CDR3 is TGCAGTGCCCTAGACAGTAGAGGACTGTTTTTT.

The rearrangement links TRBV5-6 to TRBJ1-2; no reliable D call. CDR1 and CDR2 (germline): SGHDT, YYEEEE. CDR3 length: 14 amino acids. With 3 bases removed from V and 2 bases from J, the gap between germline ends came to 11 bases. CDR3 region: CASSYQDGNYGYTF. The CDR3 DNA is TGTGCCAGCAGCTACCAGGACGGCAACTATGGCTACACCTTC.

The V gene is TRBV5-1, the J gene TRBJ1-2; the D is unclear. This CDR3 has 12 residues. The V and J ends lost 4 bases and 5 bases respectively, with 9 bases between them. The germline V gene encodes CDR1 SGHRS and CDR2 YFSETQ. The CDR3: CASSADVYGYTF. The CDR3 coding sequence is TGCGCCAGCAGCGCGGACGTATATGGCTACACCTTC.

At least ten counts were recorded for this clonotype. The rearrangement joins TRBV4-3 to TRBJ2-1; D is perhaps TRBD1 (5 bases). The germline V gene has CDR1 LGHNA and CDR2 YSLEER. The V end lost 1 base, the J end lost 0 bases, and 7 bases lay between the germline ends. The CDR3 consists of 15 residues. CDR3 sequence: CASSQGQSSYNEQFF. Here the CDR3 DNA reads TGCGCCAGCAGCCAAGGACAGAGCTCCTACAATGAGCAGTTCTTC.

The V and J genes are TRBV29-1 and TRBJ2-5; 7 bases are shared with TRBD2. CDR1 is SQVTM and CDR2 is ANQGSEA in the germline V gene. This CDR3 is 13 amino acids long. The junction had 3 bases not matched to a gene; V was cut back by 3 bases and J by 2 bases. CDR3 DNA: TGCAGCGTTGATACTAGCGTTCAAGAGACCCAGTACTTC. Translation gives CSVDTSVQETQYF.

The rearrangement links TRBV20-1 to TRBJ2-3; TRBD1 aligns across 9 bases. CDR1 DFQATT and CDR2 SNEGSKA come from the germline V gene (reference sequence). The CDR3 totals 14 residues. Trimming removed 3 bases from V and 4 bases from J; junction bases left unmatched: 5. The CDR3 DNA reads TGCAGTGCTAGGAGACAGGGGGTGCCAGATACGCAGTATTTT. Translation gives CSARRQGVPDTQYF.

V is TRBV7-9 and J is TRBJ2-1; TRBD2 agrees at 11 bases. The CDR3 extends over 16 amino acids. The germline CDR1 and CDR2 sequences are SEHNR and FQNEAQ (reference sequence). J lost 5 bases, V lost 6 bases, and 9 bases had no gene match. CDR3 sequence reads: CASRPPLAGGHNEQFF. The CDR3 DNA reads as TGTGCCAGCAGGCCTCCCTTAGCGGGAGGGCACAATGAGCAGTTCTTC.

CDR3 DNA sequence: TGTGCCAGCAGCTTGCAGGGCGCCCAAGGGGCCGCCGAGCAGTACTTC. This translates into CASSLQGAQGAAEQYF. The rearrangement uses TRBV5-6 and TRBJ2-7, with D perhaps matching TRBD1 (5 bases). The germline V and J ends were trimmed by 1 base and 6 bases, with 20 bases remaining between them. CDR1 SGHDT and CDR2 YYEEEE come from the germline V gene. The CDR3 is 16 residues long.

The chain is built from TRBV7-6 and TRBJ2-6, with 8 nucleotides matching TRBD1. V lost 5 bases, J lost 4 bases, and 13 bases stayed unmatched. The CDR3 has 18 amino acids. Germline CDR1 reads SGHVS; CDR2 reads FNYEAQ. The CDR3 here is CASSPRQGAFSGANVLTF. The DNA for the CDR3 is TGTGCCAGCAGCCCACGGCAGGGGGCGTTCTCAGGGGCCAACGTCCTGACTTTC.